This T cell receptor (beta chain) was captured by sequencing in a study of brain T cells in children with intractable seizures. Study-wide points: Clones missing pre-surgery may reflect undersampling of that blood sample. HCMV serostatus was not known, and viral specificity came from CDR3 similarity only.

Of note for this clone: Its antigen is unknown.

Assay used: immunoSEQ multiplex PCR; TCRdb lists only in-frame clones, some missing. The table records approximately 60,000 clones, approximately 94% of them present only once. Only cases whose brain tissue showed the highest T cell transcript signatures were sequenced. Before surgery, patients took at least one anti-epileptic drug. There are 16 residues in the CDR3. From germline, CDR1 is SGHDT and CDR2 YYEEEE. V lost 0 bases, J lost 6 bases, and 17 bases lay in between. The specimen was peripheral blood, collected at surgery. This TCR came from a boy younger than two with focal cortical dysplasia and intractable seizures. The chain employs TRBV5-6 and TRBJ2-3; TRBD2 is a possible D gene (6 bases). The CDR3 nucleotides are TGTGCCAGCAGCTTGGCCCGTTCGCGGGGCGGGGATACGCAGTATTTT. Its protein product is CASSLARSRGGDTQYF.